This is a list of T cell receptor beta chains from one sample in a study of blood T cell repertoires in COVID-19. Only in-frame clones appear in the TCRdb table, and some are missing; sequencing was by immunoSEQ multiplex PCR. The profile shows 120,000 to 150,000 clones, more than 60% of them singletons. Sequencing used peripheral blood. The source is a man between 45 and 60 years old with acute or convalescent COVID-19. The CDR3 runs from the conserved cysteine through the conserved F or W. The D gene is left open where the match is weak. Size values are once, few and many counts, or a class for expanded clones, and some rows have none.

j_gene: TRBJ2-5
abundance: few
d_gene: TRBD2
v_gene: TRBV5-1
CDR3aa: CASSLTGSGGKETQYF
CDR3nt: TGCGCCAGCAGCTTAACAGGGAGCGGGGGAAAAGAGACCCAGTACTTC

j_gene: TRBJ1-5
abundance: -
d_gene: -
v_gene: TRBV7-8
CDR3aa: CASSREASNQPQHF
CDR3nt: TGTGCCAGCAGCCGCGAAGCTAGCAATCAGCCCCAGCATTTT

j_gene: TRBJ1-2
abundance: -
d_gene: -
v_gene: TRBV6-5
CDR3aa: CASSGLLYGYTF
CDR3nt: TGTGCCAGCTCGGGACTCCTCTATGGCTACACCTTC

j_gene: TRBJ1-6
abundance: -
d_gene: TRBD1
v_gene: TRBV10-3
CDR3aa: CAISDRDRGHNSPLHF
CDR3nt: TGTGCCATCAGTGACCGGGACAGGGGTCATAATTCACCCCTCCACTTT

j_gene: TRBJ2-7
abundance: many
d_gene: TRBD2
v_gene: TRBV4-1
CDR3aa: CASSRGLADYEQYF
CDR3nt: TGCGCCAGCAGCCGTGGACTAGCGGATTACGAGCAGTACTTC

j_gene: TRBJ2-5
abundance: -
d_gene: -
v_gene: TRBV15
CDR3aa: CATSRVTRGLGETQYF
CDR3nt: TGTGCCACCAGCCGAGTGACCCGCGGGCTTGGAGAGACCCAGTACTTC

j_gene: TRBJ2-5
abundance: -
d_gene: -
v_gene: TRBV19
CDR3aa: CASKAVYQETQYF
CDR3nt: TGTGCCAGTAAAGCGGTGTACCAAGAGACCCAGTACTTC

j_gene: TRBJ1-4
abundance: few
d_gene: -
v_gene: TRBV19
CDR3aa: CASSTSGQGNEKLFF
CDR3nt: TGTGCCAGTAGTACCTCGGGACAAGGAAATGAAAAACTGTTTTTT

j_gene: TRBJ2-1
abundance: -
d_gene: -
v_gene: TRBV18
CDR3aa: CASSPMSGGEQFF
CDR3nt: TGTGCCAGCTCACCAATGAGTGGCGGTGAGCAGTTCTTC

j_gene: TRBJ1-2
abundance: once
d_gene: -
v_gene: TRBV19
CDR3aa: CATLGLAAVRGYTF
CDR3nt: TGTGCCACCCTCGGGCTGGCAGCGGTGCGTGGCTACACCTTC

j_gene: TRBJ1-6
abundance: -
d_gene: -
v_gene: TRBV19
CDR3aa: CASRPRNRNSPLHF
CDR3nt: TGTGCCAGTCGTCCCAGGAACCGAAATTCACCCCTCCACTTT

j_gene: TRBJ1-2
abundance: -
d_gene: TRBD1
v_gene: TRBV7-8
CDR3aa: CASSFDREVGYTF
CDR3nt: TGTGCCAGCAGCTTCGACAGGGAGGTTGGCTACACCTTC

j_gene: TRBJ2-3
abundance: many
d_gene: TRBD2
v_gene: TRBV7-8
CDR3aa: CASSTSGGGDTQYF
CDR3nt: TGTGCCAGCAGCACGAGCGGGGGGGGAGATACGCAGTATTTT

j_gene: TRBJ1-4
abundance: -
d_gene: -
v_gene: TRBV29-1
CDR3aa: CSVTTGSEKLFF
CDR3nt: TGCAGCGTTACAACAGGGAGCGAAAAACTGTTTTTT

j_gene: TRBJ1-1
abundance: -
d_gene: -
v_gene: TRBV12-3/TRBV12-4
CDR3aa: CASSLGGGTEAFF
CDR3nt: TGTGCCAGCAGTTTAGGGGGGGGCACTGAAGCTTTCTTT

j_gene: TRBJ1-1
abundance: -
d_gene: -
v_gene: TRBV19
CDR3aa: CASGGATFVNTEAFF
CDR3nt: TGTGCCAGTGGCGGAGCAACCTTTGTGAACACTGAAGCTTTCTTT

j_gene: TRBJ1-4
abundance: few
d_gene: -
v_gene: TRBV28
CDR3aa: CASSKTGGKGEKLFF
CDR3nt: TGTGCCAGCAGCAAAACCGGGGGGAAAGGCGAAAAACTGTTTTTT

j_gene: TRBJ1-3
abundance: -
d_gene: -
v_gene: TRBV3-1/TRBV3-2
CDR3aa: CASSQGFSSGAGNTIYF
CDR3nt: TGTGCCAGCAGCCAAGGGTTTTCGTCAGGGGCTGGAAACACCATATATTTT

j_gene: TRBJ2-2
abundance: -
d_gene: -
v_gene: TRBV11-3
CDR3aa: CASSLRTGSGTGELFF
CDR3nt: TGTGCCAGCAGCCTTCGCACAGGGTCGGGCACCGGGGAGCTGTTTTTT

j_gene: TRBJ2-2
abundance: -
d_gene: TRBD1
v_gene: TRBV7-2
CDR3aa: CASSLVTGAGELFF
CDR3nt: TGTGCCAGCAGCTTAGTCACAGGGGCCGGGGAGCTGTTTTTT

j_gene: TRBJ1-2
abundance: -
d_gene: -
v_gene: TRBV10-3
CDR3aa: CAIRVQGSYGYTF
CDR3nt: TGTGCCATCAGGGTACAGGGATCCTATGGCTACACCTTC

j_gene: TRBJ2-3
abundance: -
d_gene: TRBD2
v_gene: TRBV19
CDR3aa: CASSKSRAGGLTDTQYF
CDR3nt: TGTGCCAGTAGTAAATCCCGAGCGGGGGGGTTGACAGATACGCAGTATTTT

j_gene: TRBJ1-5
abundance: -
d_gene: TRBD1
v_gene: TRBV7-2
CDR3aa: CASSFPGQGYQPQHF
CDR3nt: TGTGCCAGCAGCTTTCCGGGACAGGGCTATCAGCCCCAGCATTTT

j_gene: TRBJ2-1
abundance: -
d_gene: TRBD1
v_gene: TRBV28
CDR3aa: CASRRMTGVQLNEQFF
CDR3nt: TGTGCCAGCAGACGGATGACAGGGGTGCAATTGAATGAGCAGTTCTTC

j_gene: TRBJ2-1
abundance: -
d_gene: TRBD2
v_gene: TRBV7-3
CDR3aa: CASSLQLANNEQFF
CDR3nt: TGTGCCAGCAGCTTACAACTAGCGAACAATGAGCAGTTCTTC

j_gene: TRBJ1-6
abundance: -
d_gene: TRBD1
v_gene: TRBV27
CDR3aa: CASSPSTGGSNSPLHF
CDR3nt: TGTGCCAGCAGTCCATCGACAGGGGGCTCTAATTCACCCCTCCACTTT

j_gene: TRBJ2-5
abundance: -
d_gene: -
v_gene: TRBV7-8
CDR3aa: CASSPRFRQGKETQYF
CDR3nt: TGTGCCAGCAGCCCCCGGTTCCGTCAGGGGAAAGAGACCCAGTACTTC

j_gene: TRBJ1-2
abundance: -
d_gene: -
v_gene: TRBV4-1
CDR3aa: CASSQDSNYGYTF
CDR3nt: TGCGCCAGCAGCCAAGACAGTAACTATGGCTACACCTTC

j_gene: TRBJ1-1
abundance: -
d_gene: TRBD1
v_gene: TRBV10-3
CDR3aa: CAISDGDRATEAFF
CDR3nt: TGTGCCATCAGTGACGGAGACAGGGCGACTGAAGCTTTCTTT

j_gene: TRBJ1-5
abundance: many
d_gene: -
v_gene: TRBV24-1
CDR3aa: CATSDTGQGQPQHF
CDR3nt: TGTGCCACCAGTGATACAGGGCAGGGTCAGCCCCAGCATTTT

j_gene: TRBJ1-6
abundance: -
d_gene: -
v_gene: TRBV6-6
CDR3aa: CASSPLGGRDNSPLHF
CDR3nt: TGTGCCAGCAGCCCCCTAGGGGGACGGGATAATTCACCCCTCCACTTT

j_gene: TRBJ1-5
abundance: -
d_gene: TRBD1
v_gene: TRBV6-2/TRBV6-3
CDR3aa: CASSYDRGSFMGNQPQHF
CDR3nt: TGTGCCAGCAGTTACGACAGGGGGTCTTTTATGGGCAATCAGCCCCAGCATTTT

j_gene: TRBJ1-5
abundance: -
d_gene: TRBD1
v_gene: TRBV18
CDR3aa: CASSYGQGNQPQHF
CDR3nt: TGTGCCAGCTCGTACGGACAGGGGAATCAGCCCCAGCATTTT

j_gene: TRBJ1-1
abundance: -
d_gene: -
v_gene: TRBV5-5
CDR3aa: CASSFSLDTEAFF
CDR3nt: TGTGCCAGCAGCTTTTCACTAGACACTGAAGCTTTCTTT

j_gene: TRBJ1-2
abundance: -
d_gene: -
v_gene: TRBV3-1/TRBV3-2
CDR3aa: CASSRSTRDWGYGYTF
CDR3nt: TGTGCCAGCAGCCGGTCGACCCGGGACTGGGGTTATGGCTACACCTTC

j_gene: TRBJ2-1
abundance: -
d_gene: -
v_gene: TRBV19
CDR3aa: CASSIDSYNEQFF
CDR3nt: TGTGCCAGTAGTATAGACAGCTACAATGAGCAGTTCTTC

j_gene: TRBJ1-6
abundance: -
d_gene: -
v_gene: TRBV6-1
CDR3aa: CASSRREARNSPLHF
CDR3nt: TGTGCCAGCAGCCGCCGGGAGGCCCGTAATTCACCCCTCCACTTT

j_gene: TRBJ2-5
abundance: -
d_gene: TRBD1
v_gene: TRBV27
CDR3aa: CASSFWDRHQETQYF
CDR3nt: TGTGCCAGCAGTTTTTGGGACAGGCATCAAGAGACCCAGTACTTC

j_gene: TRBJ2-7
abundance: -
d_gene: -
v_gene: TRBV5-1
CDR3aa: CASSSPGGFYEQYF
CDR3nt: TGCGCCAGCAGCTCTCCTGGAGGTTTCTACGAGCAGTACTTC

j_gene: TRBJ2-5
abundance: -
d_gene: -
v_gene: TRBV18
CDR3aa: CASSPGNYRETQYF
CDR3nt: TGTGCCAGCTCACCGGGTAACTATAGAGAGACCCAGTACTTC

j_gene: TRBJ2-1
abundance: -
d_gene: -
v_gene: TRBV18
CDR3aa: CASSPNNYNEQFF
CDR3nt: TGTGCCAGCTCACCGAACAACTACAATGAGCAGTTCTTC

j_gene: TRBJ2-3
abundance: -
d_gene: TRBD2
v_gene: TRBV11-2
CDR3aa: CASSLVTGGGSDTQYF
CDR3nt: TGTGCCAGCAGCTTAGTAACTGGCGGGGGTTCAGATACGCAGTATTTT

j_gene: TRBJ1-4
abundance: -
d_gene: TRBD1
v_gene: TRBV18
CDR3aa: CASSPKDRGLREKLFF
CDR3nt: TGTGCCAGCTCACCGAAGGACAGGGGGCTTCGTGAAAAACTGTTTTTT

j_gene: TRBJ1-2
abundance: -
d_gene: -
v_gene: TRBV6-2/TRBV6-3
CDR3aa: CASSLQGNYGYTF
CDR3nt: TGTGCCAGCAGTTTACAGGGAAACTATGGCTACACCTTC

j_gene: TRBJ1-5
abundance: few
d_gene: -
v_gene: TRBV27
CDR3aa: CASSGKQGGQPQHF
CDR3nt: TGTGCCAGCAGTGGTAAACAGGGTGGGCAGCCCCAGCATTTT

j_gene: TRBJ1-1
abundance: once
d_gene: -
v_gene: TRBV15
CDR3aa: CATSRDTNTEAFF
CDR3nt: TGTGCCACCAGCCGAGACACAAACACTGAAGCTTTCTTT

j_gene: TRBJ1-2
abundance: once
d_gene: -
v_gene: TRBV19
CDR3aa: CASSMLETNYGYTF
CDR3nt: TGTGCCAGTAGTATGCTAGAGACTAACTATGGCTACACCTTC